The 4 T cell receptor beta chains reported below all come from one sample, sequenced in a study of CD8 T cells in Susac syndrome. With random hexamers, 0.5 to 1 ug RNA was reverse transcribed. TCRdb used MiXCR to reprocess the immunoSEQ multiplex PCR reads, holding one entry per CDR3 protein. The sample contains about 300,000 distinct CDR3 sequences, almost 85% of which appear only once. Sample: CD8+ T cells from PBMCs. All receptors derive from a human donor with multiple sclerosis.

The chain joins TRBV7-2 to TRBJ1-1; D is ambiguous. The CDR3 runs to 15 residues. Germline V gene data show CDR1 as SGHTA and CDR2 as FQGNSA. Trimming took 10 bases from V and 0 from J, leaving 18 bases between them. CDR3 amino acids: CATGVLSGMNTEAFF. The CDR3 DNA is TGTGCCACCGGGGTCCTCTCTGGAATGAACACTGAAGCTTTCTTT.

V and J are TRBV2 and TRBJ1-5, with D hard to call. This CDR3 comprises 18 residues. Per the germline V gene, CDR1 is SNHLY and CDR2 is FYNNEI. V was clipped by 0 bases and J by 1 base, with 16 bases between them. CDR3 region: CASSEARPIDQSNQPQHF. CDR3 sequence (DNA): TGTGCCAGCAGTGAAGCCCGTCCAATCGACCAAAGCAATCAGCCCCAGCATTTT.

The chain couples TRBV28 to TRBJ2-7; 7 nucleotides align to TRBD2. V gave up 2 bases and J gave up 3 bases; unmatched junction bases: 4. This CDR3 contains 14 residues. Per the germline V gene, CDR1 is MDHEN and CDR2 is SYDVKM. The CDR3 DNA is TGTGCCAGCAGTTTAGTGGGAGGGTTCTACGAGCAGTACTTC. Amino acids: CASSLVGGFYEQYF.

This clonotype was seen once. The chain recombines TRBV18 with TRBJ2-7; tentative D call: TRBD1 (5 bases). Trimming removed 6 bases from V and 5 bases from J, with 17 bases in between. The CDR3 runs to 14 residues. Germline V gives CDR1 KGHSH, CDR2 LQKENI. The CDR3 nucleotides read TGTGCCAGCTCTCCAACCTATGACAGTAACGAGCAGTACTTC. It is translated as CASSPTYDSNEQYF.